This T cell receptor (beta chain) was observed in a study of T cells generated in artificial thymic organoids (dated by TCRdb to about 2017). Turning to the overall study: The study compared TCR alpha and beta CDR3 repertoires of CD8 single positive T cells derived from in vitro artificial thymic organoids with the repertoires of thymic and peripheral blood naive CD8 T cells. The repertoire sequencing data shown were described as representative of three independent experiments. Study-wide conclusions, independent of this receptor: No skewed Valpha or Vbeta usage was observed in organoid-derived T cells, a finding that argues against dominance of unconventional lineages or clonal expansions. Physiological TCR clonotype diversity, comparable to that of thymic and blood naive CD8 T cells, was observed in organoid-derived CD8 single positive T cells.

Including cysteine and phenylalanine, the CDR3 has 16 amino acids. CDR3 DNA is the only sequence kept; it has 48 bases, read in frame from the first base. The germline V gene (reference sequence) sets CDR1 to SEHNR and CDR2 to FQNEAQ. The germline ends are 17 bases apart after V is trimmed by 4 bases and J by 4 bases. TCRalpha and TCRbeta libraries were amplified separately by semi-nested PCR with Advantage 2 and reverse primers in the TRAC or TRBC constant regions. First-strand cDNA synthesis used between roughly 3 and 550 ng of total RNA. TCR cDNA libraries were generated by 5'-RACE using the SMARTer PCR cDNA Synthesis kit, with a poly-dT primer for first-strand synthesis. The semi-nested reverse primers in the constant regions carried 5-nucleotide sample-specific barcodes, and the PCR products were cleaned up with the Zymo DNA Clean and Concentrator-5 kit. Pools of up to ten barcoded samples were ligated to Illumina adaptors and sequenced on an Illumina MiSeq as 2 x 150 bp paired-end reads. Concerning the study's data processing: After demultiplexing, reads were aligned using BLAT against a custom library built from IMGT containing every combination of human TRAV, TRAJ, TRBV, TRBD and TRBJ. The best BLAT hits were picked using pslCDnaFilter (-maxAligns=1, -ignoreIntrons), and custom Perl scripts were used to calculate clonotype frequencies. TCRdb trimmed the raw reads at Q25, called clones with MiXCR and kept productive beta chains. Under each unique CDR3 protein, matching rows form one entry showing the most common genes and DNA. TCRdb's processing, not the authors' own work, is the source of the V and J calls. The sample yields under 10,000 distinct CDR3 sequences; 20% to 30% were counted once. The ten biggest clones cover 3% to 4% of the sample.

Artificial thymic organoids were built by aggregating human HSPCs with MS5 murine stromal cells transduced with human DLL1, cultured at an air-liquid interface. The cells used to seed the organoids were FACS-purified CD34+CD3- hematopoietic stem and progenitor cells from which residual T cells had been depleted. Organoids were cultured in serum-free RB27 medium: RPMI 1640 supplemented with B27, FLT3L, IL-7 and ascorbic acid. Before RNA extraction, CD3+TCRalphabeta+CD8 single positive T cells from both organoids and thymus were sorted by FACS. For each sample, the RNeasy Micro kit was used to purify total RNA from about 40,000 to 200,000 sorted cells, and RNA quality was checked on an Agilent RNA 6000 Nano chip. This clonotype was counted only a few times. It lacks a known antigen. No per-base quality is available; no much larger clone lies one base away.

What was sequenced was naive CD8+ T cells grown in artificial thymic organoids from cord blood stem and progenitor cells. The cell subset or site label here, explained by the study, means: CD3+TCRalphabeta+CD8SP T cells; for blood, CD45RO-CCR7+ naive CD8+ T cells. This clonotype was sampled from a human donor who gave cord blood stem cells for thymic organoid culture, a cardiac surgery patient who gave postnatal thymus, or a blood donor (not recorded which). The rearrangement joined TRBV7-9 to TRBJ1-5; TRBD1 is possibly the D segment (5 matching bases). This receptor carries the CDR3 CASSSRWWDGNQPQHF. The DNA sequence is TGTGCCAGCAGCTCCCGGTGGTGGGACGGTAATCAGCCCCAGCATTTT.